The 31 T cell receptor beta chains presented below share a single source sample, sequenced in a study of tumor-infiltrating lymphocytes in primary liver carcinoma. For blood RNA, unsorted whole blood served as the source, and germline DNA was extracted too. The investigators made TCR beta cDNA from 500 ng total RNA, using a constant-region primer. ARM-PCR was slightly modified, and three nested multiplex PCR rounds with it gave rise to the TCR beta libraries. The opening two PCR rounds, around 10 cycles each, paired TRBV1-TRBV30 forward primers with a C-beta reverse primer. TCRdb re-called the multiplex PCR reads with MiXCR, one entry per CDR3 protein. Here the sample spans 250,000 to 400,000 distinct CDR3 sequences, 65% being singletons. Sample: peripheral blood. These receptors were obtained from a man in his forties with primary liver carcinoma and hepatitis B virus infection.

A note on this clonotype: Since a much larger clone is just one base distant, this may be a read error. V is TRBV6-2 or TRBV6-3 and J is TRBJ2-7, with 9 nucleotides matching TRBD2. Per the germline V gene, CDR1 is MNHEY and CDR2 is SVGEGT. CDR3 length equals 15 residues. CDR3 sequence reads: CAGSYRTSASYEQYF. CDR3 nucleotides: TGTGCCGGCAGTTATCGGACTAGCGCATCCTACGAGCAGTACTTC.

This clonotype was found once. A read error may be the cause here, since a much bigger clone is one base away. The rearrangement uses TRBV6-2 or TRBV6-3 and TRBJ2-1; no definite D call. CDR1 MNHEY and CDR2 SVGEGT come from the germline V gene. The CDR3 runs to 13 residues. CDR3 bases: TGTGCCAACAGTTACCGGCCTGGCAATGAGCAGTTCTTC. This sequence encodes CANSYRPGNEQFF.

The gene calls are TRBV5-1 and TRBJ2-1; D is perhaps TRBD1 (6 bases). The germline CDR1 and CDR2 sequences are SGHRS and YFSETQ. V dropped 1 base and J dropped 8 bases, with 13 bases sitting between them. CDR3 size: 14 residues. The CDR3 loop reads CASSLNQGLYEQFF. CDR3 DNA sequence: TGCGCCAGCAGCTTGAACCAGGGGTTGTATGAGCAGTTCTTC.

About this clonotype itself: This could be a read error, since a much larger clone is one nucleotide away. The chain employs TRBV10-3 and TRBJ2-3; D may be TRBD1 (6 bases). This CDR3 has 12 residues. Looked up from germline, CDR1 is ENHRY and CDR2 is SYGVKD. CDR3 in DNA: TGTGTCATGGGGGCATCCACAGATACGCAGTATTTT. Translated: CVMGASTDTQYF.

The V gene is TRBV5-6, the J gene TRBJ1-2; no clear D gene. Germline assignment: CDR1 SGHDT and CDR2 YYEEEE. The CDR3 covers 16 residues. Trimming pared 8 bases from V and 6 bases from J, leaving 26 bases between. The CDR3 region is CASSHWEVRPIHGYTF. The DNA for the CDR3 is TGTGCCAGTTCGCACTGGGAGGTCCGACCCATTCATGGCTACACCTTC.

This clonotype was seen many times. The chain recombines TRBV7-8 with TRBJ2-7; no firm D call. The CDR3 totals 13 residues. V lost 2 bases to trimming and J lost 4 bases, with 9 bases between them. Germline values: CDR1 SGHVS, CDR2 FQNEAQ. This CDR3 is CASSLIAFYEQYF. CDR3 in DNA: TGTGCCAGCAGCTTAATCGCCTTTTACGAGCAGTACTTC.

About this clonotype itself: Given a much more abundant clone one base away, this may be a read error. DNA of the CDR3: TGTACCAGTGGAGGGGGGTATGGCTACACCTTC. Residues: CTSGGGYGYTF. The V call is TRBV12-3 or TRBV12-4, the J call TRBJ1-2, with a tentative D call TRBD1 (6 bases). CDR3 length: 11 residues.

Regarding this clonotype: The CDR3 does not end in the conserved phenylalanine or tryptophan, so this is likely a read error. The DNA is omitted, as the CDR3 cannot be located on it reliably, and the CDR3 follows TCRdb's listing. The rearrangement joins TRBV4-1 to TRBJ2-2; the table's D call of TRBD1 was not tested on the DNA. Germline V gives CDR1 MGHRA, CDR2 YSYEKL. With termini counted, the CDR3 has 16 amino acids. The CDR3 region is CASSREDRRRTGELLY.

This chain connects TRBV5-5 to TRBJ2-5; a possible D gene is TRBD1 (6 bases). This CDR3 has 14 amino acids. The V end lost 7 bases, the J end lost 5 bases, and 18 bases lay between the germline ends. The germline V gene has CDR1 SGHKS and CDR2 YYEKEE (reference sequence). This chain's CDR3 is CASDLDRASETQYF. CDR3 DNA sequence: TGTGCCAGCGACTTGGACAGAGCCTCGGAGACCCAGTACTTC.

The V call is TRBV30, the J call TRBJ2-7; the match to TRBD1 covers 8 bases. V was clipped by 5 bases and J by 7 bases; unmatched bases: 4. The CDR3 has 11 amino acids. CDR1 and CDR2 (germline): GTSNPN, SVGIG (reference sequence). CDR3 sequence (DNA): TGTGCCTGGGGGACAGGAAGGGAGCAGTACTTC. Encoded protein: CAWGTGREQYF.

To note about this clonotype: The CDR3 ends on some other residue instead of the conserved phenylalanine or tryptophan, so this is likely a read error. The rearrangement links TRBV6-5 to TRBJ2-7, with a weak D call TRBD2 (6 bases). This CDR3 contains 16 residues. Germline CDR1 reads MNHEY; CDR2 reads SVGAGI. Trimming took 6 bases from V and 7 from J, leaving 25 bases between them. For the CDR3, the DNA is TGTGCCAGCAGCCCCCGGGCGGAACTAGCTGGAAGGGAGCAGTACCTC. Amino acids: CASSPRAELAGREQYL.

Notes on this clonotype: This could be a read error, since a much larger clone is one nucleotide away. This chain joins TRBV6-6 and TRBJ2-1, with D perhaps matching TRBD1 (6 bases). Germline CDR1 reads MNHNY; CDR2 reads SVGAGI (reference sequence). The CDR3 totals 14 residues. Trimming stripped 10 bases from V and 5 bases from J, with 18 bases between. The CDR3 DNA reads as TGTGCCAACAGCGGACAGTCAGTAAACAATGAGCAGTTCTTC. Protein sequence: CANSGQSVNNEQFF.

Worth noting for this clonotype: One base away lies a much larger clone, so this may be a sequencing read error. The CDR3 DNA is TGCTCCAGCAGCACATCTGGACAGTCCTACGAGCAGTACTTC. Translated, it gives CSSSTSGQSYEQYF. The chain carries TRBV5-1 and TRBJ2-7; a possible D gene is TRBD1 (6 bases). The CDR3 contains 14 residues. The germline CDR1 and CDR2 sequences are SGHRS and YFSETQ.

Regarding this clonotype: With a much larger clone just one base away, this may be a read error. The CDR3 region is CAGNTLGAGNEKLFF. CDR3 in DNA: TGTGCCGGCAATACATTGGGGGCGGGCAATGAAAAACTGTTTTTT. V is TRBV12-3 or TRBV12-4 and J is TRBJ1-4; maybe TRBD1 (6 bases). With 11 bases removed from V and 5 bases from J, the gap between germline ends came to 21 bases. The CDR3 sequence is 15 residues long.

The genes are TRBV5-5 and TRBJ2-3; D is undetermined. Trimming removed 1 base from V and 6 bases from J, with 9 bases in between. The germline gives CDR1 SGHKS, CDR2 YYEKEE (reference sequence). This CDR3 is built from 13 residues. The CDR3 protein is CASSLTPPDTQYF. In DNA, the CDR3 is TGTGCCAGCAGCTTGACGCCGCCTGATACGCAGTATTTT.

Regarding this clonotype: A read error may explain this, as a much larger clone is one base away. The CDR3 DNA reads TGTGCCAGCAGTTTGAGTTCTGCGACAGATACGCAGTGTTTT. Protein sequence: CASSLSSATDTQCF. The chain employs TRBV12-3 or TRBV12-4 and TRBJ2-3; possibly TRBD1 for D (5 bases). CDR3 length equals 14 residues.

The chain recombines TRBV11-2 with TRBJ2-5; possible D gene TRBD2, 5 bases. The CDR3 is 15 residues long. V was pared by 7 bases and J by 2 bases, with 17 bases between. CDR1 and CDR2 from the germline V gene are SGHAT and FQNNGV. The CDR3 loop reads CASNSERAVQETQYF. CDR3 in DNA: TGTGCCAGCAACTCCGAGAGGGCAGTACAAGAGACCCAGTACTTC. Full variable domain (outside the CDR3, taken from reference TRBV11-2 and TRBJ2-5): EAGVAQSPRYKIIEKRQSVAFWCNPISGHATLYWYQQILGQGPKLLIQFQNNGVVDDSQLPKDRFSAERLKGVDSTLKIQPAKLEDSAVYLCASNSERAVQETQYFGPGTRLLVL.

The V gene is TRBV11-1, the J gene TRBJ2-7; D remains unclear. V gave up 6 bases and J gave up 5 bases, with 17 bases separating them. The CDR3 is 14 residues long. From germline, CDR1 is SGHAT and CDR2 FQDESV (reference sequence). The CDR3, as DNA: TGTGCCAGCAGTACGGTAGTGGGATCCGACGAGCAGTACTTC. Translating it yields CASSTVVGSDEQYF.

Comments on this clonotype: Its ends do not fully match the called genes, so a read error is possible. The chain joins TRBV4-2 to TRBJ2-3, with 8 positions matching TRBD1. The end of the DNA fits TRBJ1-5 better, so the J call may be wrong. This CDR3 is built from 18 residues. CDR1 and CDR2 from the germline V gene are LGHNA and YNFKEQ. DNA for the CDR3: TGTGCCAGCAGTCAAGATAGTGCGTCAGGGGGCCGCACAGATACGCAGCATTTT. This gives the protein CASSQDSASGGRTDTQHF.

Turning to this clonotype: At one boundary the junction diverges from the germline segment, which might be a read error. The rearrangement uses TRBV6-1 and TRBJ1-4; possible D gene TRBD1, 6 bases. Germline V lookup: CDR1 MNHNS, CDR2 SASEGT. This CDR3 has 14 amino acids. The CDR3 bases are TGTGCCAGCAGTGGGGGCCGGGACATTGAAAGACTGTTTTTT. It is translated as CASSGGRDIERLFF.

This clonotype has a count of ten or more. This rearrangement joins TRBV4-1 to TRBJ2-6; the D is unclear. The CDR3 runs 14 residues. Germline values: CDR1 MGHRA, CDR2 YSYEKL. V lost 0 bases and J lost 4, with 4 bases in between. As DNA, the CDR3 is TGCGCCAGCAGCCAAGACCCCGGGGCCAACGTCCTGACTTTC. Translation gives CASSQDPGANVLTF.

In regard to this clonotype: It is likely a read error, because the conserved phenylalanine at the end of the CDR3 is missing. The gene calls are TRBV11-2 and TRBJ1-1; no definite D call. CDR3 size: 11 residues. From germline, CDR1 is SGHAT and CDR2 FQNNGV. The DNA of the CDR3 is TGTGCCAGCAACTTAGGCACTGAAGCTTTCATT. Translated, it gives CASNLGTEAFI.

In regard to this clonotype: One end of the junction fails to match germline, which may point to a read error. The V gene is TRBV11-2, the J gene TRBJ2-1, with D perhaps matching TRBD2 (6 bases). In germline, CDR1 is SGHAT, CDR2 FQNNGV. The CDR3 runs 20 residues. CDR3 sequence reads: CTSSEPLGAGSGLFYNEQFF. The CDR3 DNA follows: TGTACCAGCAGCGAGCCCCTTGGGGCGGGAAGTGGCCTCTTCTACAATGAGCAGTTCTTT.

In DNA form, the CDR3 reads TGCGCCAGCAGCTCCGGACTAGCGGGAGGGACTACAGATACGCAGTATTTT. It translates to CASSSGLAGGTTDTQYF. The chain links TRBV5-1 to TRBJ2-3; TRBD2 matches at 15 bases. The CDR3 is 17 residues long. CDR1 and CDR2 from the germline V gene are SGHRS and YFSETQ. The junction had 5 bases not matched to a gene; V was cut back by 3 bases and J by 3 bases.

Comment on this clonotype: Likely a read error: the CDR3 ends without its conserved phenylalanine or tryptophan. J is TRBJ2-2 and V is TRBV11-3, with D uncertain. The CDR3 sequence is 13 residues long. Germline V gives CDR1 SGHNT, CDR2 YENEEA. CDR3 DNA: TGTGCCAGCAGCTTAGACTTCACCGGAGAGCTGTTTTTA. It codes for CASSLDFTGELFL.

The V and J genes are TRBV11-2 and TRBJ2-3; tentatively, D is TRBD1 (5 bases). The V end was cut by 4 bases, the J end by 10 bases, with 15 bases between. The CDR3 has 13 amino acids. Germline CDR1 is SGHAT and CDR2 is FQNNGV. CDR3: CASSSQGGDAQYF. CDR3 DNA: TGTGCCAGCAGCTCTCAGGGTGGGGATGCGCAGTATTTT.

Turning to this clonotype: A single base separates this from a much larger clone, so it may be a read error. The V and J genes are TRBV12-3 or TRBV12-4 and TRBJ2-2; 14 bases align to TRBD2. CDR3 length: 15 residues. CDR3 nucleotides: TGTGCCAGCAGCGGACTAGCGGGAGGAACCGGGGAGCCGTTTTTT. It encodes CASSGLAGGTGEPFF.

V usage is TRBV28 and J usage is TRBJ2-7; no clear D gene. The CDR3 length is 14 residues. Germline assignment: CDR1 MDHEN and CDR2 SYDVKM. The V gene lost 6 bases and the J gene lost 5 bases, with 17 bases spanning the gap. CDR3 loop: CASSIPGRVNEQYF. For the CDR3, the DNA is TGTGCCAGCAGCATACCGGGCCGGGTGAACGAGCAGTACTTC.

About this clonotype: This clone may be a read error of a much larger clone one base away. The chain links TRBV6-5 to TRBJ1-1, with 10 bases that match TRBD1. Germline CDR1 and CDR2: MNHEY and SVGAGI. This CDR3 has 18 amino acids. The CDR3 nucleotides are TGTGCCAGCATCCTCGGGACAGGGGCGCGGTACTGGGGAACTGGAGCTTTCTTT. Amino acid sequence: CASILGTGARYWGTGAFF.

This clonotype was counted only a few times. Sequence at one end of the junction differs from germline and may be a read error. The J gene is TRBJ2-6, the V gene TRBV6-6; TRBD1 might be the D (5 bases). The CDR3 consists of 18 residues. Germline CDR1 MNHNY, CDR2 SVGAGI (reference sequence). CDR3 amino acids: CASSYLAGTSSGANVPTF. The DNA of the CDR3 is TGTGCCAGCAGTTACCTGGCAGGAACGAGCTCTGGGGCCAACGTCCCGACTTTC.

This clonotype was counted between two and nine times. The V and J genes are TRBV12-3 or TRBV12-4 and TRBJ2-3, with TRBD2 matching over 8 bases. The CDR3 loop spans 14 amino acids. With 5 bases clipped from V and 6 bases from J, the junction kept 7 bases outside the gene matches. The CDR3 here is CASSPRTSPDTQYF. The DNA for the CDR3 is TGTGCCAGCAGTCCCCGGACTAGCCCGGATACGCAGTATTTT.